Presented here are 2 T cell receptor beta chains from one specimen sequenced in a study of identical twins. TCRdb analysed the 5' RACE reads with MiXCR anew, one entry per CDR3 protein. Of more than 600,000 distinct CDR3 sequences in the sample, over 15% were seen once. This same sample was also part of a study on T cells expressing NK-cell markers.

Material: PBMCs. The receptors derive from a woman between 18 and 30 years old in good health.

This clonotype came up a few times. The chain links TRBV13 to TRBJ1-4; TRBD1 agrees at 7 bases. Germline V gives CDR1 PRHDT, CDR2 FYEKMQ (reference sequence). This CDR3 spans 15 amino acids. The V gene end was trimmed by 6 bases and the J gene end by 3 bases; junction bases not matched to a gene: 7. The CDR3 region has the DNA TGTGCCAGCAGTCATGACAGGGAATCTAATGAAAAACTGTTTTTT. Translation gives CASSHDRESNEKLFF. Drawing the rest from reference TRBV13 and TRBJ1-4, the complete variable domain is AAGVIQSPRHLIKEKRETATLKCYPIPRHDTVYWYQQGPGQDPQFLISFYEKMQSDKGSIPDRFSAQQFSDYHSELNMSSLELGDSALYFCASSHDRESNEKLFFGSGTQLSVL.

This chain connects TRBV5-5 to TRBJ1-5; D not resolved. Germline CDR1 and CDR2: SGHKS and YYEKEE (reference sequence). Between the trimmed V and J ends, which lost 0 bases and 7 bases, there was a span of 8 bases. CDR3 length: 13 amino acids. The CDR3 region is CASSLDTTQPQHF. CDR3 nucleotide sequence: TGTGCCAGCAGCTTGGATACAACGCAGCCCCAGCATTTT.